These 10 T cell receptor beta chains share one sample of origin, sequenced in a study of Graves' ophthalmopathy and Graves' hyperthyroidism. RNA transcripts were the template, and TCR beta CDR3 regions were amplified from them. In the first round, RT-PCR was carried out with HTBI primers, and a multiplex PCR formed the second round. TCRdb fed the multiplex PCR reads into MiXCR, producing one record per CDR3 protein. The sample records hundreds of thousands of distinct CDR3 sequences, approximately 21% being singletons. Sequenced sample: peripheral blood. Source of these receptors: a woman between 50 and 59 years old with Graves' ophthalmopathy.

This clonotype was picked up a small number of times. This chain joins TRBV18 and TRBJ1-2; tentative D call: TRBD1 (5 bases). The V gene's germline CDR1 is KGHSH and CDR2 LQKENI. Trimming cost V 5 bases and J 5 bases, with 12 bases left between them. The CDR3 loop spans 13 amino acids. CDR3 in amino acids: CASSAGKLYGYTF. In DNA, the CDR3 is TGTGCCAGCTCAGCAGGGAAACTTTATGGCTACACCTTC.

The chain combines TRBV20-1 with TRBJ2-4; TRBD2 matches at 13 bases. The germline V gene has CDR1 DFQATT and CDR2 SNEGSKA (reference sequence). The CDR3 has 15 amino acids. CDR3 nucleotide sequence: TGCATTGCCAGGACTAGCGGGAGAAGAGGAAACATTCAGTACTTC. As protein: CIARTSGRRGNIQYF.

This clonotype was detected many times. This CDR3 reads CAWSDRGLWTEAFF. The CDR3 DNA is TGTGCCTGGAGTGACAGGGGGTTGTGGACTGAAGCTTTCTTT. The V call is TRBV30, the J call TRBJ1-1, with 8 positions matching TRBD1. Trimming cost V 1 base and J 5 bases; bases outside gene matches: 6. CDR1 and CDR2 (germline): GTSNPN, SVGIG (reference sequence). The CDR3 has 14 residues.

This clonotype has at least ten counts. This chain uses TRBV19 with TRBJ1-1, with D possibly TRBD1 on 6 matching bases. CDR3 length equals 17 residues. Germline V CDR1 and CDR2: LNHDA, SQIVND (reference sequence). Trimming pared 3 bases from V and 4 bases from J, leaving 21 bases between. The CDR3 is CASSIGGSAWGGTEAFF. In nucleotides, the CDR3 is TGTGCCAGTAGTATTGGGGGCAGTGCATGGGGAGGCACTGAAGCTTTCTTT.

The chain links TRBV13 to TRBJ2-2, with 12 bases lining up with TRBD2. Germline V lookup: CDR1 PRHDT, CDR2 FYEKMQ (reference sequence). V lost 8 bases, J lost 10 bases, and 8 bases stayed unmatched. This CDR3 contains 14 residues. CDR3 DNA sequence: TGTGCCAGCCGGACTAGCGGGAACCCCGAGGAGCTGTTTTTT. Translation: CASRTSGNPEELFF.

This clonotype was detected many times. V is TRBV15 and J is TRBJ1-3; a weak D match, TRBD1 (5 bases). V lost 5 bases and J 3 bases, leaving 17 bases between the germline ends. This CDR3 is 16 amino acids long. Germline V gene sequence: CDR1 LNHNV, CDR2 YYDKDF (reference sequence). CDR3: CATSGQLTEFGNTIYF. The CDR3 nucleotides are TGTGCCACCAGCGGCCAATTGACAGAATTTGGAAACACCATATATTTT.

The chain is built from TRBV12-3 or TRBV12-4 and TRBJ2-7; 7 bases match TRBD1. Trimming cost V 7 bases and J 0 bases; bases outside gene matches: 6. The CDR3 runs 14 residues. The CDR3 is CASKSRDSSYEQYF. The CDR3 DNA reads TGTGCCAGCAAAAGCCGGGACAGCTCCTACGAGCAGTACTTC.

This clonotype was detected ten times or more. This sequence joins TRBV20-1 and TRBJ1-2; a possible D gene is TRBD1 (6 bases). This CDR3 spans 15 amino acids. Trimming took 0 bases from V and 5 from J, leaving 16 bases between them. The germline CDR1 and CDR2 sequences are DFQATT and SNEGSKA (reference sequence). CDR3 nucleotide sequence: TGCAGTGCTAGAGATCATGCGGGGGCTGGGTATGGCTACACCTTC. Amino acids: CSARDHAGAGYGYTF.

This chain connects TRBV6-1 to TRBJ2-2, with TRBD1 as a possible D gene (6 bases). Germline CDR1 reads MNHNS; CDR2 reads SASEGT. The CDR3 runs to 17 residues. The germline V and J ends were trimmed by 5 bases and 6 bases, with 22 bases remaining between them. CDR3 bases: TGTGCCAGCAGTCAAACTCACAGGGTCCCTATCCCCGGGGAGCTGTTTTTT. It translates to CASSQTHRVPIPGELFF.

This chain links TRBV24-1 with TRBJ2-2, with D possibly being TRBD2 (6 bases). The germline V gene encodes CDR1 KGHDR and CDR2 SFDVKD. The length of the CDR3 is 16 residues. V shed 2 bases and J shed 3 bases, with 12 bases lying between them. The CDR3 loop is CATSDWSQRDTGELFF. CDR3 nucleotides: TGTGCCACCAGTGATTGGAGCCAGCGGGACACCGGGGAGCTGTTTTTT.